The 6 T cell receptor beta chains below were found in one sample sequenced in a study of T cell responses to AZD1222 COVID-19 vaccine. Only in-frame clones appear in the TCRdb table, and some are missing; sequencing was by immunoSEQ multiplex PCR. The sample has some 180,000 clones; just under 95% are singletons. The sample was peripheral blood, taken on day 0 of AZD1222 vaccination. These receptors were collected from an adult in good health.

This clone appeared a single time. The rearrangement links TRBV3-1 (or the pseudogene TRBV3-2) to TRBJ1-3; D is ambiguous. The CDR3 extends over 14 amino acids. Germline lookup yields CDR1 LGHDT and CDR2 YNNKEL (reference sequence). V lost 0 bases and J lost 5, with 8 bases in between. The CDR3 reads CASSQDRRRNTIYF. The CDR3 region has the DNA TGTGCCAGCAGCCAAGATCGTAGACGAAACACCATATATTTT.

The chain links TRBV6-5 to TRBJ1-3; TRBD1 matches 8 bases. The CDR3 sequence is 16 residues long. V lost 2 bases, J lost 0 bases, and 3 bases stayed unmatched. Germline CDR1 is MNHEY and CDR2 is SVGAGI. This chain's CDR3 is CASSYPGQGSGNTIYF. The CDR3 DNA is TGTGCCAGCAGTTACCCTGGACAGGGCTCTGGAAACACCATATATTTT.

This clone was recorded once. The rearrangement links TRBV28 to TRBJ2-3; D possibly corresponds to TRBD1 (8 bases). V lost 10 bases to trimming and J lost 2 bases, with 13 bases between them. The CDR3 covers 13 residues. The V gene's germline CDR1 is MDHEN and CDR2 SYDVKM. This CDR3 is CATGGQVTDTQYF. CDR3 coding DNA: TGTGCCACGGGGGGACAGGTCACAGATACGCAGTATTTT.

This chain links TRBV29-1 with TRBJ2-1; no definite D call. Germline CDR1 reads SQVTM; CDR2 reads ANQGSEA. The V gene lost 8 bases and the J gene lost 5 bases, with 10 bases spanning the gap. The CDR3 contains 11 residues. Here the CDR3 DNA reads TGCAGCATCCGAGGACACAATGAGCAGTTCTTC. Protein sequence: CSIRGHNEQFF.

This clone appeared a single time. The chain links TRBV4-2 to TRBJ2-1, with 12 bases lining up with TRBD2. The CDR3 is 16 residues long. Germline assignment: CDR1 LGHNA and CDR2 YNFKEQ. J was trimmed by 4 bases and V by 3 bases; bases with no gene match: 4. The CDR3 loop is CASSQDTSGGYNEQFF. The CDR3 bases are TGTGCCAGCAGCCAGGACACTAGCGGGGGGTACAATGAGCAGTTCTTC.

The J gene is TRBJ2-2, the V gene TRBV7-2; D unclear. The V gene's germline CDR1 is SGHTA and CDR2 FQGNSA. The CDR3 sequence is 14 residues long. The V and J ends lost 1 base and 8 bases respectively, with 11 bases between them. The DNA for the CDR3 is TGTGCCAGCAGCTTAGGTATTAGATCGGGGGAGCTGTTTTTT. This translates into CASSLGIRSGELFF.